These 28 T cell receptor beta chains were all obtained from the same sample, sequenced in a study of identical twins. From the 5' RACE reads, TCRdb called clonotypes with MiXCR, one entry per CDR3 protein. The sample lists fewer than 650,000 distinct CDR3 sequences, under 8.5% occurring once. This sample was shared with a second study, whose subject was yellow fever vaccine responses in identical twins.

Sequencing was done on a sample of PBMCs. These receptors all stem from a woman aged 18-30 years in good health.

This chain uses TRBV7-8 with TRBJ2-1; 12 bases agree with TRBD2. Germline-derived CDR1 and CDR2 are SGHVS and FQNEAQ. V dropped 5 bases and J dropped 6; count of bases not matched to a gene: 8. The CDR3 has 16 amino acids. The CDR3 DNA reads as TGTGCCAGCAGCCCCCCAGCTAGCGGGAGGGCCAATGAGCAGTTCTTC. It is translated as CASSPPASGRANEQFF.

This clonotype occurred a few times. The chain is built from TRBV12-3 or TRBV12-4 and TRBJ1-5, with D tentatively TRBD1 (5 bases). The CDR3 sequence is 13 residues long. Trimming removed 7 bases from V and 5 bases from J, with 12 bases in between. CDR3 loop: CASTAVGDQPQHF. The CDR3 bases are TGTGCCAGCACCGCGGTAGGGGATCAGCCCCAGCATTTT.

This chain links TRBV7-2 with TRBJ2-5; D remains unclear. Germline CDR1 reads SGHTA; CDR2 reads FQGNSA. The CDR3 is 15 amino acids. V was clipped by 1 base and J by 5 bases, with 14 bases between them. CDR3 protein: CASSLGSGRRETQYF. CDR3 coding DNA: TGTGCCAGCAGCTTAGGTTCAGGCAGAAGGGAGACCCAGTACTTC.

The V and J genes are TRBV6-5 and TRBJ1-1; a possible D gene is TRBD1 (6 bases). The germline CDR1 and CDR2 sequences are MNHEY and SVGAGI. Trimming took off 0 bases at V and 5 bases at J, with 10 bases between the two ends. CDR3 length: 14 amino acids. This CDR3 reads CASSYSTGKTEAFF. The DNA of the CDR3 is TGTGCCAGCAGTTACTCAACAGGGAAAACTGAAGCTTTCTTT.

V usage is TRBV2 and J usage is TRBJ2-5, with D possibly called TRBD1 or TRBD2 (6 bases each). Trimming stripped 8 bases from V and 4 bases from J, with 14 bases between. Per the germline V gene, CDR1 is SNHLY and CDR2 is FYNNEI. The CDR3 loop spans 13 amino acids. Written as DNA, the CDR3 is TGTGCCAGCTTCCTTTGGGGGGCAGAGACCCAGTACTTC. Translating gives CASFLWGAETQYF.

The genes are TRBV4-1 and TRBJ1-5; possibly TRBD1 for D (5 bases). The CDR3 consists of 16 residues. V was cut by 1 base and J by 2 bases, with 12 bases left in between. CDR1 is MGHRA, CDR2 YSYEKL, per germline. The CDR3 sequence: CASSQGSGPGNQPQHF. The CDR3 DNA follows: TGCGCCAGCAGCCAAGGATCGGGGCCGGGCAATCAGCCCCAGCATTTT.

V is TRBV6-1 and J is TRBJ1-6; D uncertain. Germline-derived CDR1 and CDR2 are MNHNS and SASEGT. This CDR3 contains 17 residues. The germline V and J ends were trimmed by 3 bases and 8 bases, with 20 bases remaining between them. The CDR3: CASSEILLVHPDSPLHF. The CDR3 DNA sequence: TGTGCCAGCAGTGAGATCTTATTGGTACATCCCGATTCACCCCTCCACTTT.

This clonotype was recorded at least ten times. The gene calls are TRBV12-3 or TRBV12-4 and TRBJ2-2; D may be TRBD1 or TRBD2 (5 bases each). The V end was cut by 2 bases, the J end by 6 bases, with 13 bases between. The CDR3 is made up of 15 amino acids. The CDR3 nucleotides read TGTGCCAGCAGTTTAAGGTCTGGGGGTGCCGGGGAGCTGTTTTTT. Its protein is CASSLRSGGAGELFF.

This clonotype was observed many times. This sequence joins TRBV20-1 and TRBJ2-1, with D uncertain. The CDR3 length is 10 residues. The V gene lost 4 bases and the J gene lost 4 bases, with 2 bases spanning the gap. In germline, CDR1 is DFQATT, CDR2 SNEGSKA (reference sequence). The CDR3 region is CSANYNEQFF. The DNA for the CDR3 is TGCAGTGCTAATTACAATGAGCAGTTCTTC.

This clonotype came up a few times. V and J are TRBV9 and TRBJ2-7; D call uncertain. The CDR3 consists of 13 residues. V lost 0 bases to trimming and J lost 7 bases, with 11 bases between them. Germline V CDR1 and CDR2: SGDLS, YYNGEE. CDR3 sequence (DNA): TGTGCCAGCAGCGTAGCCCCTGAATCGGAGCAGTACTTC. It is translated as CASSVAPESEQYF.

CDR3 loop: CASSSDQWTSYEQYV. CDR3 coding DNA: TGTGCCAGCAGCTCGGACCAGTGGACCTCCTACGAGCAGTACGTC. The chain joins TRBV7-8 to TRBJ2-7, with no clear D. The CDR3 totals 15 residues. Trimming took 4 bases from V and 0 from J, leaving 13 bases between them. Germline V gene lookup returns CDR1 SGHVS and CDR2 FQNEAQ.

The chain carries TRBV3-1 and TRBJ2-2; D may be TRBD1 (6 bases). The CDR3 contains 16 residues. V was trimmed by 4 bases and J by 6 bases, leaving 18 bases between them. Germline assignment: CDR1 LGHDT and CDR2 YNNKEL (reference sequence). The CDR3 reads CASSLLDRLGSGELFF. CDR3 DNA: TGTGCCAGCAGCCTACTCGACAGGTTGGGCTCCGGGGAGCTGTTTTTT.

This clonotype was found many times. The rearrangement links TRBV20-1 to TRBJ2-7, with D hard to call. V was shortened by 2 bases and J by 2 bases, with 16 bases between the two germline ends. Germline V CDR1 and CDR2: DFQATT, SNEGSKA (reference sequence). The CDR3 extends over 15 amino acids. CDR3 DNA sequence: TGCAGTGCTAGAAGGAGCCTGGCCCCGACCTACGAGCAGTACGTC. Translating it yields CSARRSLAPTYEQYV.

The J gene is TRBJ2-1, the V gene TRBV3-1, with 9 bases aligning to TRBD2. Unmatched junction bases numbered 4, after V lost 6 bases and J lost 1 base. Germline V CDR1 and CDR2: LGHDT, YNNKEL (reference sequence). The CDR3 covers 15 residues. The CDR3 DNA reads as TGTGCCAGCAGAGGTAGCGGGGGATCCTACAATGAGCAGTTCTTC. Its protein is CASRGSGGSYNEQFF.

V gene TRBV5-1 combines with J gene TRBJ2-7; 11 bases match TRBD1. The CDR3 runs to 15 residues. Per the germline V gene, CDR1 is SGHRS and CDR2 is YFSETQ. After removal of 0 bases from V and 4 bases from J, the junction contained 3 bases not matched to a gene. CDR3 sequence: CASSLGTGGEYEQYF. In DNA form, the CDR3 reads TGCGCCAGCAGCTTGGGGACAGGGGGCGAGTACGAGCAGTACTTC.

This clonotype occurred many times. DNA of the CDR3: TGCGCCAGCAGCCCCGGACGACCCGAAGATATGACCTTC. This sequence encodes CASSPGRPEDMTF. The chain uses TRBV4-1 and TRBJ1-2; D not certain. Germline values: CDR1 MGHRA, CDR2 YSYEKL. The CDR3 has 13 residues. The ends were cut back, 4 bases at V and 14 bases at J, with 20 bases in the middle.

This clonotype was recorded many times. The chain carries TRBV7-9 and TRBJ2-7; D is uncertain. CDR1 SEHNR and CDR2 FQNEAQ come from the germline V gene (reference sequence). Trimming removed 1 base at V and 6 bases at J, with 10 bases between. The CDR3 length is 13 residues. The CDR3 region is CASSLVVHSEQYF. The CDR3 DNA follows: TGTGCCAGCAGCTTAGTAGTACACTCCGAGCAGTACTTC.

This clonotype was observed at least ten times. CDR3 nucleotides: TGTGCCAGCAGCCTCCGGGACAGGGTATACAATGAGCAGTTCTTC. It codes for CASSLRDRVYNEQFF. V and J are TRBV12-3 or TRBV12-4 and TRBJ2-1; TRBD1 matches 9 bases. The CDR3 runs to 15 residues. The junction had 7 bases not matched to a gene; V was cut back by 6 bases and J by 4 bases.

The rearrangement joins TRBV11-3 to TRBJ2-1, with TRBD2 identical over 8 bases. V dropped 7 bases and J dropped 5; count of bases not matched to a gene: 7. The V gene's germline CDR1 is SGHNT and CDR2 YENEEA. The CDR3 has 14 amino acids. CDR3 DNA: TGTGCCAGCAAAGCGGGAGTAGCCCACAATGAGCAGTTCTTC. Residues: CASKAGVAHNEQFF.

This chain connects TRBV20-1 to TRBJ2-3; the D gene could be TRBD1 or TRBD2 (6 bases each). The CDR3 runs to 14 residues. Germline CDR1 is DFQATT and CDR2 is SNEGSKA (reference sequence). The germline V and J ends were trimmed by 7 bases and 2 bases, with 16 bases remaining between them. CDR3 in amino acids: CSGRGRRITDTQYF. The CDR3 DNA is TGCAGTGGACGGGGGCGCCGAATCACAGATACGCAGTATTTT.

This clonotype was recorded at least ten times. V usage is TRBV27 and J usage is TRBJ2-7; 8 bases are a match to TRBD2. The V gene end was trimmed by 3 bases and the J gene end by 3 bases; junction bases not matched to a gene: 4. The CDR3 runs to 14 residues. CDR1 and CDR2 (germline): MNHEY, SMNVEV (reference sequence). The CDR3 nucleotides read TGTGCCAGCAGTTTGGACAGCGGGGGCTACGAGCAGTACTTC. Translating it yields CASSLDSGGYEQYF.

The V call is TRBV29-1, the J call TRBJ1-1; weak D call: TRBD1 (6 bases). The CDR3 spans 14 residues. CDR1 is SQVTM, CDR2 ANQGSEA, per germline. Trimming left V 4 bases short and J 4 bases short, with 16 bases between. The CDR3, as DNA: TGCAGCGTTGTGGAGGACAGCGGGGGCACTGAAGCTTTCTTT. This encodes CSVVEDSGGTEAFF.

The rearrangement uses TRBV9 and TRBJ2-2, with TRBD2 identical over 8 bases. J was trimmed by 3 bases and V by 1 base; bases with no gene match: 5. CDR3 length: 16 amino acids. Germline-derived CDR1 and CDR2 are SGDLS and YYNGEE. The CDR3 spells CASSVTGGGDTGELFF. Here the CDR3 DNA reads TGTGCCAGCAGCGTAACCGGGGGGGGGGACACCGGGGAGCTGTTTTTT. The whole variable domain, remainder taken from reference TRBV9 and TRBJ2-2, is DSGVTQTPKHLITATGQRVTLRCSPRSGDLSVYWYQQSLDQGLQFLIQYYNGEERAKGNILERFSAQQFPDLHSELNLSSLELGDSALYFCASSVTGGGDTGELFFGEGSRLTVL.

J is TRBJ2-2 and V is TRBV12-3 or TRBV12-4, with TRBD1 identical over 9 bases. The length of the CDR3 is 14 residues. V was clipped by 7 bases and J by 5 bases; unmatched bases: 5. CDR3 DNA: TGTGCCAGCAAGGGACAGGGAGGAACCGGGGAGCTGTTTTTT. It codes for CASKGQGGTGELFF.

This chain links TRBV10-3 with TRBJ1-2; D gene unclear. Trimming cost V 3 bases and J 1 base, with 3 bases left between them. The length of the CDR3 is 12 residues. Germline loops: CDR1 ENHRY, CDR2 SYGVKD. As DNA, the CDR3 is TGTGCCATCAGTGACAGTAACTATGGCTACACCTTC. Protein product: CAISDSNYGYTF.

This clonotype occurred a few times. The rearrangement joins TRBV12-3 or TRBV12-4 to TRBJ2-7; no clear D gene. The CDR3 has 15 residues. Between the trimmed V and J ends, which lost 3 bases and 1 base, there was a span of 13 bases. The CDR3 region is CASSFEASSSYEQYF. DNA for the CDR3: TGTGCCAGCAGTTTTGAGGCCAGTTCGTCCTACGAGCAGTACTTC.

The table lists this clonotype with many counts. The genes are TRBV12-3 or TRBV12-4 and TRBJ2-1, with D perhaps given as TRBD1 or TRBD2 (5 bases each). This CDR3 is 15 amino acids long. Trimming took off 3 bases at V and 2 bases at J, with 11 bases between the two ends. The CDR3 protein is CASSFWGKTYNEQFF. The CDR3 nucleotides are TGTGCCAGCAGTTTTTGGGGGAAAACCTACAATGAGCAGTTCTTC.

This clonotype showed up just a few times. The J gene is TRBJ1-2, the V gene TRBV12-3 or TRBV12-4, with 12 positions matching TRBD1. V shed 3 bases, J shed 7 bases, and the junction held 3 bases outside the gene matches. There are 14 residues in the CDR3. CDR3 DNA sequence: TGTGCCAGCAGTTTCGGGGACAGGGGGCTTGGCTACACCTTC. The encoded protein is CASSFGDRGLGYTF.